The T cell receptor beta chain described here comes from a study of T cells in Graves' hyperthyroidism and ophthalmopathy. This clonotype was seen a few times. RNA transcripts yielded amplified TCR beta CDR3 regions. The TCR CDR3 first-round RT-PCR relied on the HTBI primer set. TCRdb called the multiplex PCR reads again in MiXCR, with one record for every CDR3 protein. The sample consists of around 400,000 distinct CDR3 sequences, 20% to 30% of them appearing once. V gave up 3 bases and J gave up 5 bases, with 7 bases separating them. CDR1 and CDR2 (germline): DFQATT, SNEGSKA (reference sequence). The CDR3 runs to 12 residues.

Sequenced material: blood. This receptor was obtained from a man over 45 with Graves' hyperthyroidism. The chain carries TRBV20-1 and TRBJ1-4; the D is unclear. The CDR3 spells CSASNQNEKLFF. The CDR3 nucleotides read TGCAGTGCTAGTAACCAAAATGAAAAACTGTTTTTT.